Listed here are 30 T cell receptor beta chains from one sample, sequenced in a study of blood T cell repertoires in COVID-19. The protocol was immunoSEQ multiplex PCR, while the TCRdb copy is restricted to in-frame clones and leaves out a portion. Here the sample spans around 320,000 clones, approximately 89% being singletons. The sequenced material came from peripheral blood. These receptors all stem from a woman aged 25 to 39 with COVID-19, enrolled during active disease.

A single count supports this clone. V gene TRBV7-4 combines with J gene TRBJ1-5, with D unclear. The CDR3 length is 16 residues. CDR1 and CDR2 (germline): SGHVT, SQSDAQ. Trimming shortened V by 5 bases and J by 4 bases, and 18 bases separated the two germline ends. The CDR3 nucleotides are TGTGCCAGCAGCCCCAGTAAAAGTTACGTTAATCAGCCCCAGCATTTT. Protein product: CASSPSKSYVNQPQHF.

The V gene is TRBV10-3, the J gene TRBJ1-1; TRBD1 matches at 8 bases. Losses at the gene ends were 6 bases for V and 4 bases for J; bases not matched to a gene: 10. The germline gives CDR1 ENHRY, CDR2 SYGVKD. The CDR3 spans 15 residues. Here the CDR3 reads CAISSTGGYVTEAFF. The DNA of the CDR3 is TGTGCCATCAGCTCAACAGGGGGATATGTCACTGAAGCTTTCTTT.

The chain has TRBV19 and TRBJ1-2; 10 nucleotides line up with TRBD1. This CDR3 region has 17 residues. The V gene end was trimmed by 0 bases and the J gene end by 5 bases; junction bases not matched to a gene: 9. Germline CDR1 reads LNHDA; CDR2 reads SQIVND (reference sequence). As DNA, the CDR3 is TGTGCCAGTAGTATAGACCTTGGGACAGGGGCGCGATATGGCTACACCTTC. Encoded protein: CASSIDLGTGARYGYTF.

The DNA of the CDR3 is TGTGCCAGCAGCCACCGGACAGGGGGGGATACCGGGGAGCTGTTTTTT. Translating it yields CASSHRTGGDTGELFF. V and J are TRBV7-9 and TRBJ2-2; TRBD1 matches at 10 bases. Germline trimming cut 5 bases from V and 5 bases from J; bases unmatched to any gene: 8. This CDR3 region has 16 residues. Germline values: CDR1 SEHNR, CDR2 FQNEAQ (reference sequence).

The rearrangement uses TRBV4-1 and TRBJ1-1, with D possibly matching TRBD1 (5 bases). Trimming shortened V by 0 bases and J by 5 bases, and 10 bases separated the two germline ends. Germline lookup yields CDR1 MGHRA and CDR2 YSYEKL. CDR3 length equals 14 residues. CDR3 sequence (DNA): TGCGCCAGCAGCCAAGACAGGGTGCGAACTGAAGCTTTCTTT. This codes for CASSQDRVRTEAFF.

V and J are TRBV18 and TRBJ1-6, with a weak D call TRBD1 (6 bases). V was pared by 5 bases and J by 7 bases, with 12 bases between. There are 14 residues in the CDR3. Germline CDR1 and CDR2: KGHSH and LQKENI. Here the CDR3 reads CASSVQGENSPLHF. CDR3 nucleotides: TGTGCCAGCTCAGTACAGGGAGAAAATTCACCCCTCCACTTT.

The CDR3 nucleotides are TGTGCCAGCAGCTTATCACAGGGGAACACTGAAGCTTTCTTT. Its protein is CASSLSQGNTEAFF. The chain has TRBV7-9 and TRBJ1-1; maybe TRBD1 (6 bases). CDR1 is SEHNR and CDR2 is FQNEAQ in the germline V gene (reference sequence). The CDR3 is made up of 14 amino acids. Trimming stripped 2 bases from V and 1 base from J, with 8 bases between.

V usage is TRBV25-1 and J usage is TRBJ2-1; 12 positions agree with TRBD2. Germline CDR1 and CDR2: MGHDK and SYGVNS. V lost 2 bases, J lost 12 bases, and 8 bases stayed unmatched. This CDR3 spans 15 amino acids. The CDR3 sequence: CASSEGTSGFLVQFF. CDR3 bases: TGTGCCAGCAGTGAAGGGACTAGCGGGTTCCTCGTGCAGTTCTTC. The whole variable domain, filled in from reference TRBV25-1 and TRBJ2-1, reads EADIYQTPRYLVIGTGKKITLECSQTMGHDKMYWYQQDPGMELHLIHYSYGVNSTEKGDLSSESTVSRIRTEHFPLTLESARPSHTSQYLCASSEGTSGFLVQFFGPGTRLTVL.

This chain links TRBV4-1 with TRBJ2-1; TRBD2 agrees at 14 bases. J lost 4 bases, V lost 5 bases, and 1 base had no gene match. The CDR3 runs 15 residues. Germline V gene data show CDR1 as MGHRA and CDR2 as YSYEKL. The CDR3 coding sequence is TGCGCCAGCAGCTGGACTAGCGGGGGGTACAATGAGCAGTTCTTC. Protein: CASSWTSGGYNEQFF.

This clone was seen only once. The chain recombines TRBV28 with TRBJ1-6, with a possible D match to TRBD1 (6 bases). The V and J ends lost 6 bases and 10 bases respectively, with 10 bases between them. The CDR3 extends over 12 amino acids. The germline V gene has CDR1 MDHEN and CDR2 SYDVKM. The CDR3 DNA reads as TGTGCCAGCAGCGACAGGCTCTCACCCCTCCACTTT. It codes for CASSDRLSPLHF.

As DNA, the CDR3 is TGTGCCAGCAGTCAACCGACGGGAGACTCGCACACCGGGGAGCTGTTTTTT. This translates into CASSQPTGDSHTGELFF. J is TRBJ2-2 and V is TRBV6-6, with a weak D call TRBD2 (6 bases). The germline V gene has CDR1 MNHNY and CDR2 SVGAGI (reference sequence). This CDR3 is built from 17 residues. V was trimmed by 5 bases and J by 3 bases, leaving 19 bases between them.

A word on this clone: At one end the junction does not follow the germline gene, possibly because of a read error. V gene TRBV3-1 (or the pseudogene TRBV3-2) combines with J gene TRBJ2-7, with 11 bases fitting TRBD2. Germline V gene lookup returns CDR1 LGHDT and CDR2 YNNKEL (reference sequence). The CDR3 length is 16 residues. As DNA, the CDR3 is TGTGCCAGCAGCCAAGATAGCGGGGGGGCCTCCCACGAGCAGTACTTC. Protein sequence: CASSQDSGGASHEQYF.

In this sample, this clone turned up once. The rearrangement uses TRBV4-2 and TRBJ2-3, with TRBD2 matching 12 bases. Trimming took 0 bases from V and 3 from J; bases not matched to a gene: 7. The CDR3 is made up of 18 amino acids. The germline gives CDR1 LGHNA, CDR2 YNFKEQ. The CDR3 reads CASSQDRLAGGQTDTQYF. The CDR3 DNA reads TGTGCCAGCAGCCAAGATAGGCTAGCGGGGGGGCAGACAGATACGCAGTATTTT.

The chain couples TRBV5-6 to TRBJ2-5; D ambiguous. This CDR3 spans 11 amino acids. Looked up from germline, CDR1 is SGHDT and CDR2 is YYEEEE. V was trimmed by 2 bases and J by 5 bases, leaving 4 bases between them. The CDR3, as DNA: TGTGCCAGCAGCTTTCTGGAGACCCAGTACTTC. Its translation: CASSFLETQYF.

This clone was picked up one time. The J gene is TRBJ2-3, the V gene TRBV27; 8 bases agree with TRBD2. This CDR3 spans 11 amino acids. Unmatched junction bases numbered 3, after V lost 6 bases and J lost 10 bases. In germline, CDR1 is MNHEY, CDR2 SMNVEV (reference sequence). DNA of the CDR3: TGTGCCAGCAGATCCGGGGGGGCGCAGTATTTT. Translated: CASRSGGAQYF.

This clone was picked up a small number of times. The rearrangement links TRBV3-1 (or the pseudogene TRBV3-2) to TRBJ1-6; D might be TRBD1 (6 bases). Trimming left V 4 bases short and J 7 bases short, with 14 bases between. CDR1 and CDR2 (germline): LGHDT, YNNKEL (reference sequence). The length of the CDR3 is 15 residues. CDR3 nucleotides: TGTGCCAGCAGCCGCTACGGGACAACGAATTCACCCCTCCACTTT. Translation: CASSRYGTTNSPLHF.

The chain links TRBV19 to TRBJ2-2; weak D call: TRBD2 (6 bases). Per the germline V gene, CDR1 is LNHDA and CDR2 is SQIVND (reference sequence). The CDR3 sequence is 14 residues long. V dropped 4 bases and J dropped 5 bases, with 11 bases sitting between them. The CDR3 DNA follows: TGTGCCAGTAGTAAGGGACTGGGGACCGGGGAGCTGTTTTTT. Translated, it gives CASSKGLGTGELFF.

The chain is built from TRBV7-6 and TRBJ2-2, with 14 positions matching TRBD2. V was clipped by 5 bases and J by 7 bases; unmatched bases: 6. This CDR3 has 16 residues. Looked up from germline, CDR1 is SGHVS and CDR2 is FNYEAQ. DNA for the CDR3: TGTGCCAGCAGCCTGACTAGCGGGGGGGCCGGCGGGGAGCTGTTTTTT. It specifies CASSLTSGGAGGELFF.

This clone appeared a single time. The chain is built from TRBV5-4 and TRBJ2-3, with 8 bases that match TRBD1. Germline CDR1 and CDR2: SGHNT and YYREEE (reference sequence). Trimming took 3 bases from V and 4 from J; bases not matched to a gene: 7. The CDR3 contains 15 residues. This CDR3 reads CASSSRQGSADTQYF. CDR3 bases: TGTGCCAGCAGCTCCCGACAGGGGAGTGCAGATACGCAGTATTTT.

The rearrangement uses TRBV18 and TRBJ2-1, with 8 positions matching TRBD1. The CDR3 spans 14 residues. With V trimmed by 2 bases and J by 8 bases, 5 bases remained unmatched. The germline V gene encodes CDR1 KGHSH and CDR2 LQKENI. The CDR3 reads CASSPGTGYYEQFF. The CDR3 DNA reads TGTGCCAGCTCACCAGGGACAGGATATTATGAGCAGTTCTTC.

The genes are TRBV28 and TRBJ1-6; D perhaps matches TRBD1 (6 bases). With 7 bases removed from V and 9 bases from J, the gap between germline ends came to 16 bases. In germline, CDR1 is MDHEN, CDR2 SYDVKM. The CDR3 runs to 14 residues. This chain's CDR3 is CASTQGGAGSPLHF. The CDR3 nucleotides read TGTGCCAGCACCCAAGGGGGGGCAGGTTCACCCCTCCACTTT.

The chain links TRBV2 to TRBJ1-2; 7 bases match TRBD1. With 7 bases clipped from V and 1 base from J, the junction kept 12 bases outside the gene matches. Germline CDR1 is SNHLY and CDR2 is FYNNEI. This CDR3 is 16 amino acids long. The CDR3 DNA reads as TGTGCCAGCACCAATGTACCGGGACAGAATAACTATGGCTACACCTTC. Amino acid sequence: CASTNVPGQNNYGYTF.

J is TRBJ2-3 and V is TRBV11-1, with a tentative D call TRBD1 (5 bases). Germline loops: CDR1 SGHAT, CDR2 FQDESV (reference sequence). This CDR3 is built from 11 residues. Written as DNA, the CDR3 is TGTGGATGGGGCCGCGCAGATACGCAGTATTTT. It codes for CGWGRADTQYF.

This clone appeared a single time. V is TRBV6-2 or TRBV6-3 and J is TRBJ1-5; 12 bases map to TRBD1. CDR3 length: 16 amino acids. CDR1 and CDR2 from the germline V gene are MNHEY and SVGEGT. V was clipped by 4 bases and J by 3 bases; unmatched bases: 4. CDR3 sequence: CASSSGQGALNQPQHF. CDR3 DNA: TGTGCCAGCAGTTCGGGACAGGGGGCACTCAATCAGCCCCAGCATTTT.

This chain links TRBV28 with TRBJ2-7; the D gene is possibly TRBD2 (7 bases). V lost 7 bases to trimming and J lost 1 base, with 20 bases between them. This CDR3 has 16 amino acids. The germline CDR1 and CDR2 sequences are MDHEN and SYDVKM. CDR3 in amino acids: CASTSGGAVTSYEQYF. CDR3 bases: TGTGCCAGCACCTCTGGGGGGGCCGTCACTTCCTACGAGCAGTACTTC.

This CDR3 is CATLGTGTYNSPLHF. In nucleotides, the CDR3 is TGTGCCACTTTGGGGACAGGAACTTATAATTCACCCCTCCACTTT. The chain is built from TRBV10-3 and TRBJ1-6, with TRBD1 matching over 8 bases. There are 15 residues in the CDR3. V gave up 10 bases and J gave up 4 bases; unmatched junction bases: 9. Germline V gene lookup returns CDR1 ENHRY and CDR2 SYGVKD.

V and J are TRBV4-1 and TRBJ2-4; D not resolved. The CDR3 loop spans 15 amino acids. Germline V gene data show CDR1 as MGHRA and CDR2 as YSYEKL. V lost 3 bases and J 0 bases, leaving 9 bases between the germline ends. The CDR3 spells CASSHLVRAKNIQYF. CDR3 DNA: TGCGCCAGCAGCCATCTGGTTAGAGCCAAAAACATTCAGTACTTC.

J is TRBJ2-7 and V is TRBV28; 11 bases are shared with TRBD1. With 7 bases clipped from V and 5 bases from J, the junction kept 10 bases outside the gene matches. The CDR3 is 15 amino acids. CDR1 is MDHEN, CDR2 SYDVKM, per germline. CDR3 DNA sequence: TGTGCCAGCATAGGACAGGGGGCGCCCAGGAACGAGCAGTACTTC. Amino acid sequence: CASIGQGAPRNEQYF.

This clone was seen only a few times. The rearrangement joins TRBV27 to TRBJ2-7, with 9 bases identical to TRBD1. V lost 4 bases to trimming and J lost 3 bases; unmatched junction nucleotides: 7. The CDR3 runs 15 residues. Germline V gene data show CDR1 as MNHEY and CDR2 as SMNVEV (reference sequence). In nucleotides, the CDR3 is TGTGCCAGCAGTTATTCGGGACAGGGTTTCTACGAGCAGTACTTC. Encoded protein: CASSYSGQGFYEQYF.

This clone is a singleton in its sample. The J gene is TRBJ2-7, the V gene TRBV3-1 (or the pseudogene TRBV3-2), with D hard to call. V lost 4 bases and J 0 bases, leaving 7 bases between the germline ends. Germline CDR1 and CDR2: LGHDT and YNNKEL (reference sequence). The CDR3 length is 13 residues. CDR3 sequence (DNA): TGTGCCAGCAGCCCAGGTGCCTCCTACGAGCAGTACTTC. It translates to CASSPGASYEQYF.